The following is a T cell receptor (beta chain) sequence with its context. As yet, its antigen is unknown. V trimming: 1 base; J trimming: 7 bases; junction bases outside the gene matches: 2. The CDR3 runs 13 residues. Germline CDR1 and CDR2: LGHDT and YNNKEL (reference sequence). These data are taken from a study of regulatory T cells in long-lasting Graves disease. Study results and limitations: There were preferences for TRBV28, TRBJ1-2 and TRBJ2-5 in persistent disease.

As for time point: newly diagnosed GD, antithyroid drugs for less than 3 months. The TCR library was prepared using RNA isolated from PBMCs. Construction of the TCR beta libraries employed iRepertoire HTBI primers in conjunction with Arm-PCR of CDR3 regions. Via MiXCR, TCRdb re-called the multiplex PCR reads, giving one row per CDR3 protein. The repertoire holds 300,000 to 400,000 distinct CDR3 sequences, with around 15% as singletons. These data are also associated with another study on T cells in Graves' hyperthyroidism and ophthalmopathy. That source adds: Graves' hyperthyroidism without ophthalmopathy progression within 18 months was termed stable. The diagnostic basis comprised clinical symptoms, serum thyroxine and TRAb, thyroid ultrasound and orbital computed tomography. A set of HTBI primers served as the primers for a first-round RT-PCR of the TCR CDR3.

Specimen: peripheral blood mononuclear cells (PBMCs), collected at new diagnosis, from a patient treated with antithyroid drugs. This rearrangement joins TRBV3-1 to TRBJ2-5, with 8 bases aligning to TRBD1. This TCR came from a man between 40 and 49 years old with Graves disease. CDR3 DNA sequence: TGTGCCAGCAGCCAAGGGACAGGGTGGACCCAGTACTTC. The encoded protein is CASSQGTGWTQYF.